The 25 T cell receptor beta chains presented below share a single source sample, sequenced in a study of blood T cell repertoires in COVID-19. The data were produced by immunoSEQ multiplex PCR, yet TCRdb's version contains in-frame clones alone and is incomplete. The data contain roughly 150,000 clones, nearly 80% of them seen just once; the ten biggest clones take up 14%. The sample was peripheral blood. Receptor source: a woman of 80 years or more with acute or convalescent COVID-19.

CDR3 DNA: TGTGCCAGCAGCTTAACAGGGGGCTACGAGCAGTACTTC. This gives the protein CASSLTGGYEQYF. The V call is TRBV7-2, the J call TRBJ2-7, with TRBD1 matching over 8 bases. The V gene end was trimmed by 2 bases and the J gene end by 3 bases; junction bases not matched to a gene: 0. From germline, CDR1 is SGHTA and CDR2 FQGNSA. This CDR3 spans 13 amino acids.

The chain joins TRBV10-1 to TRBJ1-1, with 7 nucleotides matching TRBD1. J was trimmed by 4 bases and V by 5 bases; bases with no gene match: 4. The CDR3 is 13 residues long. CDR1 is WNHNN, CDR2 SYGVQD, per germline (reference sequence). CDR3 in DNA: TGCGCCAGCAGTCCTGACAGGGTCACTGAAGCTTTCTTT. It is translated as CASSPDRVTEAFF.

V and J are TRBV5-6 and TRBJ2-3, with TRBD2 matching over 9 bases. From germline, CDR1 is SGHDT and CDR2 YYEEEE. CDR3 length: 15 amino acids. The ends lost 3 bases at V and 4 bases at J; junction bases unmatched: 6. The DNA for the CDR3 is TGTGCCAGCAGCTCTATAGCGGGAGTGGCAGATACGCAGTATTTT. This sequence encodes CASSSIAGVADTQYF.

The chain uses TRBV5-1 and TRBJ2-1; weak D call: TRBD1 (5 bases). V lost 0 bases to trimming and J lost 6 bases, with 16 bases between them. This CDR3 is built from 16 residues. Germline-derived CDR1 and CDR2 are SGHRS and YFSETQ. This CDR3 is CASSLAESGRSNEQFF. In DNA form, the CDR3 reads TGCGCCAGCAGCTTGGCCGAGTCAGGGCGATCCAATGAGCAGTTCTTC.

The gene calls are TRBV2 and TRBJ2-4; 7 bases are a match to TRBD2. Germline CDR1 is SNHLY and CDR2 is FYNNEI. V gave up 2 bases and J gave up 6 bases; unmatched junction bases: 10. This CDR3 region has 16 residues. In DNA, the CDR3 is TGTGCCAGCAGTGAAAGCGGGGCCGCTCAAGGAAACATTCAGTACTTC. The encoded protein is CASSESGAAQGNIQYF.

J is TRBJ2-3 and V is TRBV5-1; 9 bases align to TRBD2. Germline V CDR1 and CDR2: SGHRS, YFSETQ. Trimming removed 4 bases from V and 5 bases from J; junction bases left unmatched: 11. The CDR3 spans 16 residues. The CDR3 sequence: CASSKTSRGGEDTQYF. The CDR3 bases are TGCGCCAGCAGCAAAACTTCGCGGGGGGGCGAAGATACGCAGTATTTT.

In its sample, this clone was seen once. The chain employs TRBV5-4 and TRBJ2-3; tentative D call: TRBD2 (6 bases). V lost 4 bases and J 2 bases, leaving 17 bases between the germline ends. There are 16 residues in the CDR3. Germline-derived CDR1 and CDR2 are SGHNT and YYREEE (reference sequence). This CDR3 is CASSPGTHRYTDTQYF. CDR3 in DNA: TGTGCCAGCAGCCCCGGGACTCACCGCTACACAGATACGCAGTATTTT. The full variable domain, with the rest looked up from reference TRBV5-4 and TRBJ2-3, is ETGVTQSPTHLIKTRGQQVTLRCSSQSGHNTVSWYQQALGQGPQFIFQYYREEENGRGNFPPRFSGLQFPNYSSELNVNALELDDSALYLCASSPGTHRYTDTQYFGPGTRLTVL.

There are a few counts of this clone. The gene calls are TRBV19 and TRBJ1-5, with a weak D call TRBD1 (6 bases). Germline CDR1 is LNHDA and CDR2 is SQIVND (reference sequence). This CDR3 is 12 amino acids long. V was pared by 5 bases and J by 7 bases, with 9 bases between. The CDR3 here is CASSWQGQPQHF. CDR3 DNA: TGTGCCAGTAGTTGGCAGGGGCAGCCCCAGCATTTT.

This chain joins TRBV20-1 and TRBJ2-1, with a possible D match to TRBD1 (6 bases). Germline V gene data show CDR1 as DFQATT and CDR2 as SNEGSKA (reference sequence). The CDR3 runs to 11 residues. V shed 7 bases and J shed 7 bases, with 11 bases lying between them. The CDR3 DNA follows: TGCAGTGTTTTTGACAGGAATGAGCAGTTCTTC. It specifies CSVFDRNEQFF.

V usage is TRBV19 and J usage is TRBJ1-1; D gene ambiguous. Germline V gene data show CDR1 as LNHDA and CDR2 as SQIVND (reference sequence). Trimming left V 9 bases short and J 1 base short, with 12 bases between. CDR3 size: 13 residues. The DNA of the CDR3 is TGTGCCAGCACCTTGAGGAAGAACACTGAAGCTTTCTTT. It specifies CASTLRKNTEAFF.

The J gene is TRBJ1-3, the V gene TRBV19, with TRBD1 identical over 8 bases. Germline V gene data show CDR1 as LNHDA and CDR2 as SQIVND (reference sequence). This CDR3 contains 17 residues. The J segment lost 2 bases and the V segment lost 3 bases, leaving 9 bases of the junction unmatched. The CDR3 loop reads CASSMSHRGIAGNTIYF. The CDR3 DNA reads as TGTGCCAGTAGTATGAGCCACAGGGGGATCGCTGGAAACACCATATATTTT.

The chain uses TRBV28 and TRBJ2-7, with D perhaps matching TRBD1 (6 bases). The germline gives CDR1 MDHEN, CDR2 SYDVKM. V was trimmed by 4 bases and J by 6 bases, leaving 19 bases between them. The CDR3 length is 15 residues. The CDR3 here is CASSSATGLFSEQYF. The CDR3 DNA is TGTGCCAGCAGTTCAGCGACAGGTCTATTCTCCGAGCAGTACTTC.

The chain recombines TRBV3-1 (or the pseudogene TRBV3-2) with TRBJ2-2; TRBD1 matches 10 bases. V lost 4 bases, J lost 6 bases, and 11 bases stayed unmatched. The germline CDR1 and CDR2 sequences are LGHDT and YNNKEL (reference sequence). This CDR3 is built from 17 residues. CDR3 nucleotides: TGTGCCAGCAGCCGCACCGACAGGGGGCGGGACGCCGGGGAGCTGTTTTTT. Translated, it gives CASSRTDRGRDAGELFF.

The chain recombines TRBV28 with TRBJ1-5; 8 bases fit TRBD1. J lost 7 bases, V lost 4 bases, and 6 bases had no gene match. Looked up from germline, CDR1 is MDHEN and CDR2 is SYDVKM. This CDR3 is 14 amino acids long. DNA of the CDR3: TGTGCCAGCAGTTCTACAGGGGGGGGACAGCCCCAGCATTTT. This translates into CASSSTGGGQPQHF. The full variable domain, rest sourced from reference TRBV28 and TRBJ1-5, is DVKVTQSSRYLVKRTGEKVFLECVQDMDHENMFWYRQDPGLGLRLIYFSYDVKMKEKGDIPEGYSVSREKKERFSLILESASTNQTSMYLCASSSTGGGQPQHFGDGTRLSIL.

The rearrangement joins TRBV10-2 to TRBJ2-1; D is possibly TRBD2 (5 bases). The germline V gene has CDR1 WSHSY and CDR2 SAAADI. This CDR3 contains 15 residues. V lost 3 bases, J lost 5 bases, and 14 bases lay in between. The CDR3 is CASSEPRANHNEQFF. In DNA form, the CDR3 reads TGCGCCAGCAGTGAACCGAGGGCCAATCACAATGAGCAGTTCTTC.

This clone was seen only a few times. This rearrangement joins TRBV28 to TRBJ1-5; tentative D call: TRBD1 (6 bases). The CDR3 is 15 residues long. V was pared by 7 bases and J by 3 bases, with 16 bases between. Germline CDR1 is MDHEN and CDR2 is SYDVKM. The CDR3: CASITAGANNQPQHF. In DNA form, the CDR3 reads TGTGCCAGCATCACCGCAGGGGCGAACAATCAGCCCCAGCATTTT.

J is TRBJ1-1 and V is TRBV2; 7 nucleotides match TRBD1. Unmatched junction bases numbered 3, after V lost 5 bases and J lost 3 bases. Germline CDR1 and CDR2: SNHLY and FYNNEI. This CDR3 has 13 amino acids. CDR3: CASSPGQHTEAFF. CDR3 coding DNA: TGTGCCAGCAGTCCGGGACAGCACACTGAAGCTTTCTTT.

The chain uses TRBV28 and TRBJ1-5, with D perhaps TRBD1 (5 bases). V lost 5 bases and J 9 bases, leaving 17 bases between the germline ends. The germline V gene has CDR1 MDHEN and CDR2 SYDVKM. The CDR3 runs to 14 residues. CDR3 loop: CASSRTNTFGPQHF. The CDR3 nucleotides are TGTGCCAGCAGTAGGACAAATACCTTTGGGCCCCAGCATTTT.

The CDR3 sequence is CASSPFREMNTEAFF. The CDR3 coding sequence is TGTGCCAGCTCACCATTCAGGGAAATGAACACTGAAGCTTTCTTT. V gene TRBV18 combines with J gene TRBJ1-1, with D perhaps matching TRBD1 (5 bases). Trimming removed 2 bases from V and 0 bases from J, with 10 bases in between. The CDR3 is 15 amino acids. Germline V gene lookup returns CDR1 KGHSH and CDR2 LQKENI.

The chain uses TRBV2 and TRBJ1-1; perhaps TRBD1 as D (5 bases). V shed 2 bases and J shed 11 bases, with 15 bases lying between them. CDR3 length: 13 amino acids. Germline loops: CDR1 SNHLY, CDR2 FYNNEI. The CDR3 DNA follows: TGTGCCAGCAGTGAAAATGTCAGGGAAAATGCTTTCTTT. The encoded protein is CASSENVRENAFF.

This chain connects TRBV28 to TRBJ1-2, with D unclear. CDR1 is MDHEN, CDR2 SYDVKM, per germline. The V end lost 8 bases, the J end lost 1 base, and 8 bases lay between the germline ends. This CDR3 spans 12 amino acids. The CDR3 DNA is TGTGCCAGCGAGAACAGTAACTATGGCTACACCTTC. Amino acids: CASENSNYGYTF.

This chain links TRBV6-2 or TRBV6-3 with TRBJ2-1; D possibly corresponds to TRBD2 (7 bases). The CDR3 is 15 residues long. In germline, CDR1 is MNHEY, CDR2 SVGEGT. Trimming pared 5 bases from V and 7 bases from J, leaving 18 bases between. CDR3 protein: CASSRGGPPENEQFF. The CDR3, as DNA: TGTGCCAGCAGTAGGGGGGGGCCACCGGAGAATGAGCAGTTCTTC.

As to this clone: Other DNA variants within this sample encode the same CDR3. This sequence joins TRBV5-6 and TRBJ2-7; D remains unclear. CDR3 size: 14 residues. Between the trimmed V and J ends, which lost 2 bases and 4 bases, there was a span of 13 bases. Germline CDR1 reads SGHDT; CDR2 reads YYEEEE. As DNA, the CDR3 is TGTGCCAGCAGCTTACGCGGTGGAAGTTACGAGCAGTACTTC. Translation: CASSLRGGSYEQYF.

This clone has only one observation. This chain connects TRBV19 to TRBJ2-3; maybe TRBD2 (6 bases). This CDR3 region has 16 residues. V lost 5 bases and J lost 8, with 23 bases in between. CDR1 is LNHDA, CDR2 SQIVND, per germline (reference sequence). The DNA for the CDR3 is TGTGCCAGTAGTCCTTCGACGCCAGGGCTGGGGGGTACGCAGTATTTT. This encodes CASSPSTPGLGGTQYF.

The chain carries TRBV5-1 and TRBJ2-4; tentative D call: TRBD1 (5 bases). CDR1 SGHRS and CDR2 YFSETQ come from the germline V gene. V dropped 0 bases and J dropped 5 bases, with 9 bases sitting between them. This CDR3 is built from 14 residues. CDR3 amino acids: CASSLGQRENIQYF. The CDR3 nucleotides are TGCGCCAGCAGCTTGGGACAGAGAGAAAACATTCAGTACTTC.